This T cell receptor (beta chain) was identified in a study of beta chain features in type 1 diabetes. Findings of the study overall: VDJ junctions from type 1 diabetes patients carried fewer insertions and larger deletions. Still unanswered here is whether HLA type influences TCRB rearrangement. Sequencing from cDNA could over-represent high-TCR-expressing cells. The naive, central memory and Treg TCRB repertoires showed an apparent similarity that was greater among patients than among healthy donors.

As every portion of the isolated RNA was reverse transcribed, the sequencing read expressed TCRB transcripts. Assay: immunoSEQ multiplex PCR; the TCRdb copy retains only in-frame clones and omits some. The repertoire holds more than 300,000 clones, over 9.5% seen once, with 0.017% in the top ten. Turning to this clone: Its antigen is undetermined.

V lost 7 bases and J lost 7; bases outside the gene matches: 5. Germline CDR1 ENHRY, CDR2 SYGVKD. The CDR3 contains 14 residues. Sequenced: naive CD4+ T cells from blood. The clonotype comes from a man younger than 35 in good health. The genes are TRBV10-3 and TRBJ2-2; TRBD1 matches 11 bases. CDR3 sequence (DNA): TGTGCCATCACCACCGGGACAGGGGGCGGGGAGCTGTTTTTT. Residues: CAITTGTGGGELFF.